These T cell receptor beta chains were read from a single sample in a study of PD-L1 blockade in urothelial cancer. TCRdb keeps only in-frame clones here, not all; method: immunoSEQ multiplex PCR. The sample records about 42,000 clones, about 80% being singletons. Sample: PBMCs, taken around atezolizumab (anti-PD-L1) treatment. Receptors were obtained from a man in his 70s with urothelial cancer. Each CDR3 is given with its conserved first and last residue. Each record gives: V gene, D gene, clone size, J gene, CDR3 protein, CDR3 DNA. D genes are given only for firm matches. The listing skips clone size in some rows; elsewhere it reads once, few, many or a size class.

TRBV14	TRBD2	-	TRBJ2-7	CASSRVGLAGGYEQYF	TGTGCCAGCAGCCGCGTGGGACTAGCGGGAGGGTACGAGCAGTACTTC
TRBV18	-	-	TRBJ1-5	CAGSPEQLSNQPQHF	TGTGCCGGCTCACCCGAACAGCTTTCTAATCAGCCCCAGCATTTT
TRBV11-1	-	-	TRBJ2-1	CATSSASSYNEQFF	TGTGCCACCTCTAGCGCTAGCTCCTACAATGAGCAGTTCTTC
TRBV27	TRBD2	-	TRBJ2-3	CASSLLPGLAVPDTQYF	TGTGCCAGCAGCCTGTTGCCCGGCCTAGCGGTCCCAGATACGCAGTATTTT
TRBV4-1	TRBD2	-	TRBJ2-1	CASSQEWRTSEYNEQFF	TGCGCCAGCAGCCAAGAGTGGCGGACTAGCGAGTACAATGAGCAGTTCTTC
TRBV10-1	-	-	TRBJ2-2	CASSEGADTGELFF	TGCGCCAGCAGTGAGGGTGCGGACACCGGGGAGCTGTTTTTT
TRBV5-1	TRBD1	-	TRBJ2-2	CASSLRGGKGGELFF	TGCGCCAGCAGCTTGAGAGGGGGCAAGGGCGGGGAGCTGTTTTTT
TRBV7-8	TRBD1	-	TRBJ1-5	CASSSTSGGDQPQHF	TGTGCCAGCAGCTCCACCTCAGGGGGCGATCAGCCCCAGCATTTT
TRBV10-1	-	-	TRBJ2-3	CASSEISGSTDTQYF	TGCGCCAGCAGTGAGATCAGCGGGAGCACAGATACGCAGTATTTT
TRBV7-9	TRBD1	-	TRBJ1-2	CASSIDRAGYTF	TGTGCCAGCAGCATAGACAGGGCTGGCTACACCTTC
TRBV4-1	TRBD2	-	TRBJ2-5	CASSQEGGGAGGPLGQYF	TGCGCCAGCAGCCAAGAGGGGGGTGGGGCGGGAGGGCCCCTGGGTCAGTACTTC
TRBV10-1	TRBD1	-	TRBJ2-7	CASSESRSGGPYDEQYF	TGCGCCAGCAGTGAGTCGCGATCAGGGGGCCCATACGATGAGCAGTACTTC
TRBV5-5	TRBD2	-	TRBJ2-3	CASSPGTSGTTDTQYF	TGTGCCAGCAGCCCCGGGACTAGCGGAACCACAGATACGCAGTATTTT
TRBV11-2	-	few	TRBJ2-1	CASSLRGSGSYNEQFF	TGTGCCAGCAGCCTACGAGGGAGCGGAAGTTACAATGAGCAGTTCTTC
TRBV5-1	TRBD1	-	TRBJ2-5	CASSYNGQGETQYF	TGCGCCAGCAGCTACAATGGACAGGGGGAGACCCAGTACTTC
TRBV7-2	-	-	TRBJ2-2	CASSHGVRAAGELFF	TGTGCCAGCAGCCATGGGGTGAGAGCGGCCGGGGAGCTGTTTTTT
TRBV28	TRBD1	-	TRBJ2-2	CASTLRDREYTGELFF	TGTGCCAGCACCCTCCGGGACAGGGAGTACACCGGGGAGCTGTTTTTT
TRBV9	-	-	TRBJ2-3	CASSGGATRTDTQYF	TGTGCCAGCAGCGGCGGGGCAACCCGCACAGATACGCAGTATTTT
TRBV25-1	TRBD1	-	TRBJ2-7	CASSHIGQGHPYEQYF	TGTGCCAGCAGCCATATTGGACAGGGGCACCCCTACGAGCAGTACTTC
TRBV28	TRBD2	-	TRBJ2-1	CASSSVLTSGTRNEQFF	TGTGCCAGCAGTTCCGTCTTGACTAGCGGGACCAGGAATGAGCAGTTCTTC
TRBV28	-	-	TRBJ1-3	CASSEDGSSDSGNTIYF	TGTGCCAGCAGTGAAGACGGGTCCTCGGACTCTGGAAACACCATATATTTT
TRBV27	-	-	TRBJ1-2	CASSTSTNYGYTF	TGTGCCAGCAGCACATCAACTAACTATGGCTACACCTTC
TRBV10-1	-	-	TRBJ1-1	CASSDPVEGKAFF	TGCGCCAGCAGTGATCCTGTCGAGGGTAAAGCTTTCTTT
TRBV7-9	TRBD1	-	TRBJ2-1	CASSLWDRLYNEQFF	TGTGCCAGCAGCTTATGGGACAGGTTGTACAATGAGCAGTTCTTC
TRBV19	-	-	TRBJ2-2	CATTWAGNTGELFF	TGTGCCACCACTTGGGCAGGGAACACCGGGGAGCTGTTTTTT